Detailed here is one T cell receptor beta chain. This clonotype was seen repeatedly, ten times or more. The clone's antigen remains unknown. No quality values exist for individual bases; no much larger clone is one base distant. The source of the sample is a study of T cell repertoires in cytomegalovirus infection (dated by TCRdb to the late 2010s). About the full investigation: Donor HLA type was relevant to the analysis, because carriage of CMV infection together with the matching HLA type was indicated by public TCR beta signatures.

TCRdb names Illumina HiSeq 1500 as the instrument used. The raw public reads went through TCRdb reprocessing: fastp at Q25, MiXCR clone calling, in-frame beta chains kept. Every CDR3 protein is listed once, alongside the most common genes and DNA of its rows. This sample gives 50,000 or so distinct CDR3 sequences in total; 20% to 25% of them show up just once. The ten biggest clones cover approximately 18% of the sample. The trim is 8 bases for V and 9 bases for J, with a gap of 8 bases between the germline ends. The CDR3 covers 10 residues, taking in both the cysteine and the phenylalanine. Of the read, only the CDR3 DNA is kept; its 30 bases are in frame from base 1. The CDR1 and CDR2 encoded by the germline V gene are MNHNS and SASEGT. What the study reported, not specific to this receptor: In both this cohort and an independent cohort of 350 to 400 donors, the cumulative frequency of public TCR beta family members distinguished carriers of CMV infection plus the relevant HLA type. The ex vivo response was dominated by HLA-C-restricted CMV-specific TCR beta clonotypes, and the single most frequent clonotype in two of eight donors was supplied by these HLA-C-restricted clonotypes.

The chain joins TRBV6-1 to TRBJ1-5, with no confident D gene call. The TCR sequence derives from a human donor in good health (CMV status not recorded). Some clones in this sample may be carry-over from other donors' samples. Sequences were obtained from PBMCs, sequenced either directly or after in vitro stimulation (not recorded which). The CDR3 region reads CASGRPPQHF. The bases are TGTGCCAGCGGCCGGCCGCCCCAGCATTTT.